Many counts were recorded for the clone carrying this TCR beta chain. The data derive from a study of T cell repertoires in cytomegalovirus infection. Germline V CDR1 and CDR2: SGHVS, FNYEAQ. Trimming took 4 bases from V and 3 from J; bases not matched to a gene: 9. This CDR3 comprises 18 residues. Via MiXCR, TCRdb re-called the reads, giving one row per CDR3 protein. This sample has hundreds of thousands of distinct CDR3 sequences, with 20% to 25% found just once. The chain is built from TRBV7-6 and TRBJ2-2; TRBD1 matches at 12 bases. The source of this sequence is a human donor in good health (CMV status not recorded). Some clones in this sample may be carry-over from other donors' samples. The specimen sequenced was CD8+ T cells from PBMCs. In DNA, the CDR3 is TGTGCCAGCAGCTCAACCGGGACAGGGGGCGAGGACACCGGGGAGCTGTTTTTT. This codes for CASSSTGTGGEDTGELFF.